This T cell receptor (beta chain) originates from a study of multiple sclerosis patients with progressive multifocal leukoencephalopathy. The table lists this clone with a few counts. Specified time point: before natalizumab initiation. Profiled with immunoSEQ multiplex PCR; TCRdb holds only in-frame clones, not every one. The sample has about 30,000 clones, 90% to 95% seen once. This receptor was obtained from a man aged 30-40 years with multiple sclerosis. The sample was PBMCs.

The CDR3 spells CASSWGTGGLETQYF. The DNA of the CDR3 is TGTGCCAGCAGCTGGGGGACAGGGGGCCTAGAGACCCAGTACTTC. The chain uses TRBV7-9 and TRBJ2-5; 12 bases match TRBD1. The CDR3 consists of 15 residues. The V and J ends lost 4 bases and 4 bases, in that order; junction bases with no gene match: 4. Germline V lookup: CDR1 SEHNR, CDR2 FQNEAQ (reference sequence).